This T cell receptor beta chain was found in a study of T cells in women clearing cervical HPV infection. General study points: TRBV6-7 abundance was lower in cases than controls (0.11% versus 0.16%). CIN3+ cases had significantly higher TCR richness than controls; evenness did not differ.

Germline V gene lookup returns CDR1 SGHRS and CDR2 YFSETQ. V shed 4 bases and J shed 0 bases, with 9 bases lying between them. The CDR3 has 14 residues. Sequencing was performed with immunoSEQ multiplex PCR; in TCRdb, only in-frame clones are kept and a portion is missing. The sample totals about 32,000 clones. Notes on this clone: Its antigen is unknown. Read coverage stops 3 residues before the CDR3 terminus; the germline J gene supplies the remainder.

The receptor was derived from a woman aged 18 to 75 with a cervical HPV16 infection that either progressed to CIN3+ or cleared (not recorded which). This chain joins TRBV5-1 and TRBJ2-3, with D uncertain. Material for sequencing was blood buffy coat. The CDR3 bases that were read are TGCGCCAGCAGCGAAGCCAGGAGCACAGATACG. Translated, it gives CASSEARSTDT. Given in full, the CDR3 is CASSEARSTDTQYF.